The 18 T cell receptor beta chains listed next were all sequenced from one sample in a study of siplizumab effects on memory and regulatory T cells. The data were produced by immunoSEQ multiplex PCR, yet TCRdb's version contains in-frame clones alone and is incomplete. The table lists roughly 120,000 clones, over 85% of them singletons. Specimen: CD4+ T cells sorted from blood. The receptors were gathered from a human donor in good health.

The chain links TRBV15 to TRBJ2-5, with D perhaps matching TRBD1 (5 bases). Germline CDR1 is LNHNV and CDR2 is YYDKDF (reference sequence). Trimming took 1 base from V and 0 from J, leaving 9 bases between them. The CDR3 is 15 amino acids. The CDR3, as DNA: TGTGCCACCAGCAGAGTCAGGGCCAACCAAGAGACCCAGTACTTC. Amino acids: CATSRVRANQETQYF.

The chain carries TRBV6-1 and TRBJ2-7; D may correspond to TRBD1 or TRBD2 (5 bases each). Between the trimmed V and J ends, which lost 6 bases and 2 bases, there was a span of 14 bases. CDR1 MNHNS and CDR2 SASEGT come from the germline V gene. The CDR3 is 14 residues long. CDR3 DNA: TGTGCCAGCAGCCCGGGGAAAGGGGCCTACGAGCAGTACTTC. It encodes CASSPGKGAYEQYF.

The V call is TRBV6-5, the J call TRBJ1-3, with 7 bases fitting TRBD1. Germline CDR1 is MNHEY and CDR2 is SVGAGI. J was trimmed by 2 bases and V by 6 bases; bases with no gene match: 4. CDR3 size: 14 residues. The DNA for the CDR3 is TGTGCCAGCAGGCGGGGACAGACTGGAAACACCATATATTTT. It codes for CASRRGQTGNTIYF.

The CDR3, as DNA: TGTGCCAGCAGCTTGAGTGGCGGGAGGAACGAGCAGTACTTC. Residues: CASSLSGGRNEQYF. The V and J genes are TRBV5-4 and TRBJ2-7; 8 bases align to TRBD2. Germline V gives CDR1 SGHNT, CDR2 YYREEE (reference sequence). The trim removed 1 base at V and 5 bases at J, leaving 5 bases unmatched. The CDR3 loop spans 14 amino acids.

In this sample, this clone turned up once. This rearrangement joins TRBV2 to TRBJ2-4; D gene uncertain. The V gene's germline CDR1 is SNHLY and CDR2 FYNNEI. The CDR3 has 14 residues. V gave up 4 bases and J gave up 0 bases, with 7 bases separating them. In nucleotides, the CDR3 is TGTGCCAGCAGTGCACAGTTAGCCAAAAACATTCAGTACTTC. Encoded protein: CASSAQLAKNIQYF.

V and J are TRBV7-9 and TRBJ2-5, with a possible D match to TRBD2 (6 bases). The CDR3 has 15 residues. V dropped 5 bases and J dropped 1 base, with 14 bases sitting between them. Germline lookup yields CDR1 SEHNR and CDR2 FQNEAQ (reference sequence). The CDR3 loop reads CASSAGTEVQETQYF. DNA for the CDR3: TGTGCCAGCAGCGCGGGGACGGAGGTCCAAGAGACCCAGTACTTC.

The CDR3 here is CASSSRDFSYNEQFF. The CDR3 nucleotides are TGCGCCAGCAGCTCCCGGGACTTTTCCTACAATGAGCAGTTCTTC. The gene calls are TRBV5-1 and TRBJ2-1; D may be TRBD2 (6 bases). V lost 3 bases, J lost 1 base, and 11 bases lay in between. The CDR3 totals 15 residues. Per germline, CDR1 SGHRS and CDR2 YFSETQ.

CDR3 sequence reads: CASSLNPGKQGTDTQYF. The CDR3, as DNA: TGTGCCAGCAGCTTAAACCCCGGGAAGCAGGGCACAGATACGCAGTATTTT. V and J are TRBV7-6 and TRBJ2-3; TRBD2 might be the D (5 bases). The V gene's germline CDR1 is SGHVS and CDR2 FNYEAQ. Deletions cut 2 bases from V and 1 base from J, with 16 bases between. CDR3 length equals 17 residues. The full variable domain, rest sourced from reference TRBV7-6 and TRBJ2-3, is GAGVSQSPRYKVTKRGQDVALRCDPISGHVSLYWYRQALGQGPEFLTYFNYEAQQDKSGLPNDRFSAERPEGSISTLTIQRTEQRDSAMYRCASSLNPGKQGTDTQYFGPGTRLTVL.

This chain connects TRBV10-3 to TRBJ2-1, with 9 bases that match TRBD2. Germline V gene data show CDR1 as ENHRY and CDR2 as SYGVKD. V dropped 0 bases and J dropped 9; count of bases not matched to a gene: 9. This CDR3 contains 16 residues. CDR3 sequence reads: CAISESAGGLEGEQFF. The CDR3 nucleotides read TGTGCCATCAGTGAGTCGGCGGGAGGGTTGGAGGGTGAGCAGTTCTTC.

J is TRBJ2-7 and V is TRBV18; TRBD2 matches at 10 bases. CDR3 length equals 16 residues. Trimming cost V 5 bases and J 2 bases; bases outside gene matches: 9. From germline, CDR1 is KGHSH and CDR2 LQKENI. CDR3: CASSSSPTSGPYEQYF. CDR3 coding DNA: TGTGCCAGCTCATCCTCCCCGACTAGCGGGCCCTACGAGCAGTACTTC.

This rearrangement joins TRBV7-2 to TRBJ1-5; no clear D gene. Germline CDR1 SGHTA, CDR2 FQGNSA. This CDR3 has 13 residues. Trimming cost V 5 bases and J 2 bases, with 7 bases left between them. CDR3 in amino acids: CASSPGGNQPQHF. The CDR3 DNA reads as TGTGCCAGCAGCCCCGGGGGCAATCAGCCCCAGCATTTT. Together with reference TRBV7-2 and TRBJ1-5, the CDR3 gives the full variable domain: GAGVSQSPSNKVTEKGKDVELRCDPISGHTALYWYRQSLGQGLEFLIYFQGNSAPDKSGLPSDRFSAERTGGSVSTLTIQRTQQEDSAVYLCASSPGGNQPQHFGDGTRLSIL.

The rearrangement links TRBV5-1 to TRBJ1-1; D is ambiguous. V was trimmed by 0 bases and J by 1 base, leaving 13 bases between them. Per germline, CDR1 SGHRS and CDR2 YFSETQ. This CDR3 contains 16 residues. As DNA, the CDR3 is TGCGCCAGCAGCTTGGTCCCGACCCTAGGGAACACTGAAGCTTTCTTT. It yields the protein CASSLVPTLGNTEAFF.

The chain couples TRBV5-1 to TRBJ2-2; TRBD1 aligns across 9 bases. V trimming: 2 bases; J trimming: 3 bases; junction bases outside the gene matches: 5. The germline V gene has CDR1 SGHRS and CDR2 YFSETQ. There are 16 residues in the CDR3. CDR3 DNA: TGCGCCAGCAGCTTAAACAGGGGGCGGGACACCGGGGAGCTGTTTTTT. Translating gives CASSLNRGRDTGELFF.

The V and J genes are TRBV7-9 and TRBJ2-6; tentatively, D is TRBD1 (5 bases). CDR3 size: 17 residues. The V gene lost 5 bases and the J gene lost 0 bases, with 14 bases spanning the gap. Per the germline V gene, CDR1 is SEHNR and CDR2 is FQNEAQ (reference sequence). CDR3 sequence (DNA): TGTGCCAGCAGCCCCGGACACTCCACCTCTGGGGCCAACGTCCTGACTTTC. Residues: CASSPGHSTSGANVLTF.

This clone was seen just once. The gene calls are TRBV18 and TRBJ2-7; a possible D gene is TRBD2 (6 bases). Germline loops: CDR1 KGHSH, CDR2 LQKENI. This CDR3 has 13 amino acids. V was pared by 3 bases and J by 6 bases, with 12 bases between. This CDR3 reads CASSPGGSGEQYF. CDR3 coding DNA: TGTGCCAGCTCACCGGGGGGTTCAGGCGAGCAGTACTTC.

CDR3 amino acids: CASSLVAGGFADTQYF. CDR3 nucleotides: TGTGCCAGCAGCCTTGTGGCGGGGGGTTTCGCAGATACGCAGTATTTT. The genes are TRBV9 and TRBJ2-3; 8 bases line up with TRBD2. Per the germline V gene, CDR1 is SGDLS and CDR2 is YYNGEE. The V segment lost 4 bases and the J segment 4 bases; nucleotides outside the gene matches: 11. The CDR3 sequence is 16 residues long.

This clone appeared a few times. The V gene is TRBV27, the J gene TRBJ2-5, with 14 bases fitting TRBD2. J gave up 5 bases and V 6 bases, and 8 bases lay outside the gene matches. From germline, CDR1 is MNHEY and CDR2 SMNVEV (reference sequence). The CDR3 loop spans 16 amino acids. CDR3 DNA sequence: TGTGCCAGCAGGGTCGGGACTAGCGGGAGTCGGGAGACCCAGTACTTC. The encoded protein is CASRVGTSGSRETQYF.

V is TRBV6-1 and J is TRBJ2-7; D unresolved. The CDR3 totals 11 residues. The germline CDR1 and CDR2 sequences are MNHNS and SASEGT. V was trimmed by 9 bases and J by 3 bases, leaving 9 bases between them. This CDR3 is CASVDRYEQYF. CDR3 sequence (DNA): TGTGCCAGTGTGGACCGCTACGAGCAGTACTTC.